This passage covers 25 T cell receptor beta chains from one sample sequenced in a study of blood T cell repertoires in COVID-19. Some clones are missing from TCRdb's copy, which holds only in-frame ones; the method was immunoSEQ multiplex PCR. This table has tens of thousands of clones, roughly 90% appearing once. Specimen: peripheral blood. All receptors derive from a man aged 50-59 years with active COVID-19.

The chain combines TRBV2 with TRBJ1-3, with a possible D match to TRBD1 (5 bases). V lost 6 bases, J lost 4 bases, and 10 bases lay in between. Germline values: CDR1 SNHLY, CDR2 FYNNEI. This CDR3 spans 13 amino acids. The CDR3 spells CASRETVGNTIYF. DNA for the CDR3: TGTGCCAGCAGGGAGACAGTGGGAAACACCATATATTTT.

The chain couples TRBV29-1 to TRBJ2-5; 13 bases are shared with TRBD2. Per the germline V gene, CDR1 is SQVTM and CDR2 is ANQGSEA. This CDR3 is 15 amino acids long. With 1 base clipped from V and 5 bases from J, the junction kept 4 bases outside the gene matches. CDR3 protein: CSVEGGTSGMETQYF. The CDR3 nucleotides are TGCAGCGTTGAAGGCGGGACTAGCGGGATGGAGACCCAGTACTTC.

The CDR3 sequence is CSASRLAGNIQYF. DNA of the CDR3: TGCAGTGCAAGTAGGCTAGCTGGAAACATTCAGTACTTC. The V gene is TRBV20-1, the J gene TRBJ2-4; tentatively, D is TRBD2 (5 bases). V lost 6 bases and J 6 bases, leaving 15 bases between the germline ends. The CDR3 consists of 13 residues. The germline V gene has CDR1 DFQATT and CDR2 SNEGSKA (reference sequence).

Written as DNA, the CDR3 is TGCACCAGCAGCATGGGATTAGCGGGTACATTCCGGGAGCTGTTTTTT. This gives the protein CTSSMGLAGTFRELFF. The chain has TRBV1 and TRBJ2-2; the D segment call TRBD2 is taken from the table without a DNA check. TRBV1 is reported as a pseudogene. The CDR3 length is 16 residues.

The chain joins TRBV4-2 to TRBJ2-7; 7 bases agree with TRBD1. This CDR3 has 15 amino acids. The J segment lost 0 bases and the V segment lost 0 bases, leaving 2 bases of the junction unmatched. Germline lookup yields CDR1 LGHNA and CDR2 YNFKEQ. CDR3: CASSQDRGSSYEQYF. CDR3 bases: TGTGCCAGCAGCCAAGACAGGGGGTCCTCCTACGAGCAGTACTTC.

The chain recombines TRBV5-1 with TRBJ2-1; D is possibly TRBD2 (8 bases). Germline V CDR1 and CDR2: SGHRS, YFSETQ. Between the trimmed V and J ends, which lost 4 bases and 9 bases, there was a span of 17 bases. There are 14 residues in the CDR3. The CDR3 DNA reads TGCGCCAGCAGCGGTGACAGGGCGGGAGGTGAGCAGTTCTTC. Translation gives CASSGDRAGGEQFF.

The chain employs TRBV4-3 and TRBJ2-7, with D possibly being TRBD2 (5 bases). The length of the CDR3 is 14 residues. The germline V and J ends were trimmed by 0 bases and 2 bases, with 8 bases remaining between them. In germline, CDR1 is LGHNA, CDR2 YSLEER. DNA for the CDR3: TGCGCCAGCAGCCAAGAAATCGGGACCTACGAGCAGTACTTC. It is translated as CASSQEIGTYEQYF.

This sequence joins TRBV11-2 and TRBJ2-1; 8 bases match TRBD2. Germline CDR1 is SGHAT and CDR2 is FQNNGV. The length of the CDR3 is 14 residues. Trimming cost V 6 bases and J 5 bases; bases outside gene matches: 6. CDR3 sequence (DNA): TGTGCCAGCAGATATAGCGGGACCCACAATGAGCAGTTCTTC. Residues: CASRYSGTHNEQFF.

CDR3 bases: TGCGCCAGCAGCCCGGGGACAGCTAGCGGGCACTACGAGCAGTACTTC. Translated: CASSPGTASGHYEQYF. This chain uses TRBV5-1 with TRBJ2-7; D is perhaps TRBD2 (8 bases). Germline V gene sequence: CDR1 SGHRS, CDR2 YFSETQ. This CDR3 spans 16 amino acids. The V gene lost 4 bases and the J gene lost 3 bases, with 20 bases spanning the gap. Complete variable domain (other parts from reference TRBV5-1 and TRBJ2-7): KAGVTQTPRYLIKTRGQQVTLSCSPISGHRSVSWYQQTPGQGLQFLFEYFSETQRNKGNFPGRFSGRQFSNSRSEMNVSTLELGDSALYLCASSPGTASGHYEQYFGPGTRLTVT.

The chain is built from TRBV27 and TRBJ2-1, with D perhaps TRBD2 (6 bases). With 4 bases removed from V and 3 bases from J, the gap between germline ends came to 16 bases. This CDR3 has 16 residues. The germline CDR1 and CDR2 sequences are MNHEY and SMNVEV (reference sequence). The CDR3 spells CASSYNGRDHYNEQFF. DNA of the CDR3: TGTGCCAGCAGTTATAATGGGCGGGACCACTACAATGAGCAGTTCTTC.

This chain joins TRBV11-3 and TRBJ2-3; 8 bases line up with TRBD2. This CDR3 is built from 15 residues. V lost 7 bases, J lost 3 bases, and 9 bases stayed unmatched. From germline, CDR1 is SGHNT and CDR2 YENEEA. The chain's CDR3 is CASTHGRVGTDTQYF. The DNA for the CDR3 is TGTGCCAGCACCCACGGGAGGGTCGGGACAGATACGCAGTATTTT.

Comments on this clone: Germline is not matched at one junction end, which may reflect a read error. The CDR3 nucleotides read TGTGCCATCAGTGAGTCGAACACGGGGGAAGGGACTAGAGTATTC. It encodes CAISESNTGEGTRVF. The chain joins TRBV10-3 to TRBJ2-7; TRBD2 matches 8 bases. The CDR3 runs to 15 residues. Germline CDR1 is ENHRY and CDR2 is SYGVKD.

The V call is TRBV28, the J call TRBJ2-5; 12 bases line up with TRBD2. The V segment lost 6 bases and the J segment 7 bases; nucleotides outside the gene matches: 12. The CDR3 spans 16 residues. Looked up from germline, CDR1 is MDHEN and CDR2 is SYDVKM. The CDR3 DNA reads TGTGCCAGCAGGGTTACTAGCGGGAGGACCTTAGGGACCCAGTACTTC. This translates into CASRVTSGRTLGTQYF.

The CDR3 region is CASSQDLAPRNQPQHF. The CDR3 nucleotides read TGCGCCAGCAGCCAAGATCTAGCCCCGCGCAATCAGCCCCAGCATTTT. The rearrangement uses TRBV4-1 and TRBJ1-5; D gene unclear. Germline CDR1 reads MGHRA; CDR2 reads YSYEKL. This CDR3 is 16 amino acids long. Trimming cost V 0 bases and J 2 bases, with 11 bases left between them.

The chain couples TRBV7-9 to TRBJ2-3, with 7 bases aligning to TRBD1. With V trimmed by 3 bases and J by 1 base, 4 bases remained unmatched. CDR3 length equals 15 residues. Germline lookup yields CDR1 SEHNR and CDR2 FQNEAQ (reference sequence). The DNA for the CDR3 is TGTGCCAGCAGCTTTCAGGGGGATCGCACAGATACGCAGTATTTT. It yields the protein CASSFQGDRTDTQYF.

The genes are TRBV10-3 and TRBJ1-1; D perhaps matches TRBD1 (5 bases). CDR1 ENHRY and CDR2 SYGVKD come from the germline V gene. The CDR3 totals 16 residues. The V end lost 2 bases, the J end lost 0 bases, and 13 bases lay between the germline ends. The CDR3 region has the DNA TGTGCCATCAGTGAGGTGGGAGGGGCCCTGAACACTGAAGCTTTCTTT. It is translated as CAISEVGGALNTEAFF.

This clone was observed a few times. The chain links TRBV29-1 to TRBJ2-1; unclear D gene. This CDR3 spans 13 amino acids. Germline V CDR1 and CDR2: SQVTM, ANQGSEA. The V end was cut by 6 bases, the J end by 0 bases, with 9 bases between. The chain's CDR3 is CSVVPSSYNEQFF. DNA for the CDR3: TGCAGCGTAGTCCCTAGCTCCTACAATGAGCAGTTCTTC.

The CDR3 sequence: CASSLEGQPQHF. The CDR3 DNA reads TGTGCCAGCAGTTTGGAGGGACAGCCCCAGCATTTT. The chain employs TRBV28 and TRBJ1-5; D unresolved. The CDR3 is 12 amino acids. The V end lost 3 bases, the J end lost 7 bases, and 7 bases lay between the germline ends. The germline V gene encodes CDR1 MDHEN and CDR2 SYDVKM.

The rearrangement links TRBV18 to TRBJ2-1; D is perhaps TRBD2 (6 bases). Germline CDR1 is KGHSH and CDR2 is LQKENI. The CDR3 totals 15 residues. With 3 bases removed from V and 7 bases from J, the gap between germline ends came to 16 bases. As DNA, the CDR3 is TGTGCCAGCTCACCGACTAAGCAAGGAGGGAATGAGCAGTTCTTC. Its protein product is CASSPTKQGGNEQFF.

J is TRBJ2-1 and V is TRBV19; 8 bases agree with TRBD1. CDR3 length: 15 residues. Germline lookup yields CDR1 LNHDA and CDR2 SQIVND (reference sequence). J was trimmed by 3 bases and V by 3 bases; bases with no gene match: 4. Here the CDR3 reads CASSMAGGFYNEQFF. DNA of the CDR3: TGTGCCAGTAGTATGGCAGGGGGCTTCTACAATGAGCAGTTCTTC.

This sequence joins TRBV5-8 and TRBJ2-1; 10 nucleotides align to TRBD2. CDR1 SGHTS and CDR2 YDEGEE come from the germline V gene. Trimming took 0 bases from V and 5 from J; bases not matched to a gene: 5. This CDR3 is built from 16 residues. The CDR3 loop reads CASSLAPSGSNNEQFF. For the CDR3, the DNA is TGTGCCAGCAGCTTGGCCCCTAGCGGGAGTAACAATGAGCAGTTCTTC. Drawing the rest from reference TRBV5-8 and TRBJ2-1, the complete variable domain is EAGVTQSPTHLIKTRGQQATLRCSPISGHTSVYWYQQALGLGLQFLLWYDEGEERNRGNFPPRFSGRQFPNYSSELNVNALELEDSALYLCASSLAPSGSNNEQFFGPGTRLTVL.

V is TRBV3-1 (or the pseudogene TRBV3-2) and J is TRBJ2-4; TRBD2 matches 9 bases. The CDR3 runs 12 residues. Unmatched junction bases numbered 3, after V lost 8 bases and J lost 7 bases. Germline CDR1 LGHDT, CDR2 YNNKEL (reference sequence). The CDR3 DNA sequence: TGTGCCAGCTCCCTAGCGGGGAACATTCAGTACTTC. It codes for CASSLAGNIQYF.

This clone occurred a few times. The same CDR3 arises from other DNA sequences in this sample as well. V and J are TRBV9 and TRBJ2-5; 7 nucleotides match TRBD1. CDR1 is SGDLS and CDR2 is YYNGEE in the germline V gene. V lost 0 bases to trimming and J lost 5 bases; unmatched junction nucleotides: 7. The CDR3 consists of 15 residues. CDR3 amino acids: CASSVGEGAGETQYF. DNA for the CDR3: TGTGCCAGCAGCGTAGGAGAGGGGGCTGGGGAGACCCAGTACTTC.

The rearrangement links TRBV19 to TRBJ2-3, with D maybe TRBD2 (5 bases). Trimming cost V 5 bases and J 3 bases, with 18 bases left between them. CDR1 LNHDA and CDR2 SQIVND come from the germline V gene (reference sequence). The CDR3 is made up of 16 amino acids. CDR3 sequence: CASSSSGLLRTDTQYF. The CDR3 bases are TGTGCCAGTAGTTCAAGCGGCCTTCTTAGGACAGATACGCAGTATTTT. The full variable domain, with the rest looked up from reference TRBV19 and TRBJ2-3, is DGGITQSPKYLFRKEGQNVTLSCEQNLNHDAMYWYRQDPGQGLRLIYYSQIVNDFQKGDIAEGYSVSREKKESFPLTVTSAQKNPTAFYLCASSSSGLLRTDTQYFGPGTRLTVL.

The V and J genes are TRBV7-9 and TRBJ2-3; 10 bases align to TRBD2. The V and J ends lost 5 bases and 2 bases, in that order; junction bases with no gene match: 7. CDR3 size: 16 residues. Germline V gene data show CDR1 as SEHNR and CDR2 as FQNEAQ (reference sequence). CDR3 sequence (DNA): TGTGCCAGCAGCCCATTAGCGGGAGGAATCACAGATACGCAGTATTTT. This encodes CASSPLAGGITDTQYF.